The clone carrying this T cell receptor beta chain was seen ten or more times. Its antigen is not known. The data are from a study of response to subunit inactivated influenza vaccine. Germline V gives CDR1 SQVTM, CDR2 ANQGSEA. This CDR3 is built from 12 residues. Trimming pared 5 bases from V and 0 bases from J, leaving 7 bases between. MiXCR was run by TCRdb on the RT-PCR reads, yielding one entry per CDR3 protein. This table holds 600,000 to 850,000 distinct CDR3 sequences, 13% to 15% found once. General study points: Each seasonal influenza vaccination, the authors suggested, recruits few new T cells.

The receptor was derived from a man in his fifties or sixties who received an inactivated influenza vaccine. The rearrangement links TRBV29-1 to TRBJ1-1; D is unresolved. Here the sequenced sample was PBMCs from blood, taken 14 days before vaccination. Written as DNA, the CDR3 is TGCAGCGTTAAACGGATGAACACTGAAGCTTTCTTT. Translated, it gives CSVKRMNTEAFF.